This TCR beta chain was observed in a study of cytomegalovirus exposure and HLA in healthy donors. 13 Jbeta primers and 60 Vbeta primers were used for the PCR. Measured with immunoSEQ multiplex PCR; TCRdb has only the in-frame clones, and not every one. The sample has 150,000 to 200,000 clones; around 78% are singletons. About this clone itself: Its specificity is not known. One junction end does not reproduce the germline sequence, and a read error may be involved.

Findings and limits, study-wide: A later analysis linked about 17,000 TCR beta sequences to HLA alleles at 0.05 false discovery rate. Some TCR beta chains (164 of them) were listed as cytomegalovirus-associated. The productive fraction for most TCR beta V segments was about 87% or about 30% in an earlier analysis.

Donors were ostensibly healthy at sampling, although undocumented immune exposures were probable. The sequenced material came from PBMCs. The receptor was isolated from a man aged 25 to 45 in good health and CMV-seronegative.

This chain's CDR3 is CASRQVGNTEAFF. In nucleotides, the CDR3 is TGCGCCAGCAGACAAGTCGGGAACACTGAAGCTTTCTTT. This chain connects TRBV4-1 to TRBJ1-1; D is undetermined. This CDR3 spans 13 amino acids. In germline, CDR1 is MGHRA, CDR2 YSYEKL.